This T cell receptor (beta chain) was observed in a study of Tregs in tolerant kidney transplant recipients. Related graft donors supplied nonmyeloablative bone marrow transplants, and mixed chimerism was transient. Regarding this clone: The sequence runs out 3 residues before the end of the CDR3; the remainder is reconstructed from the germline J gene.

Sequencing was performed with immunoSEQ multiplex PCR; in TCRdb, only in-frame clones are kept and a portion is missing. The clone table shows under 2,500 clones, with the ten largest holding 41%. Trimming pared 3 bases from V and 9 bases from J, leaving 9 bases between. The CDR3 extends over 12 amino acids. The V gene's germline CDR1 is SEHNR and CDR2 FQNEAQ (reference sequence). The sequencing here drew on CD8+ T cells from blood (PBMCs), taken 6 months after the transplant. The chain recombines TRBV7-9 with TRBJ2-1; possibly TRBD1 for D (5 bases). The TCR was taken from a human patient who received a combined kidney and bone marrow transplant. Some T cells may be the graft donor's. CDR3 in amino acids: CASSFSGSEQFF. The covered CDR3 bases are TGTGCCAGCAGCTTCTCAGGGTCTGAG.